The 2 T cell receptor beta chains listed next were all sequenced from one sample in a study of CD8+ T cells in alopecia areata. The treatment: oral pan-JAK inhibitor, 5-10 mg twice daily. Extraction of RNA preceded its reverse transcription into cDNA, which served as the sequencing template. Assay: immunoSEQ multiplex PCR; the TCRdb copy retains only in-frame clones and omits some. The table has 90,000 to 150,000 clones, about three fifths seen once; the top ten hold just under 30%. The input for sequencing was CD8+ T cells sorted from blood, taken at week 4, from a patient treated with tofacitinib. The source of these receptors is a human donor with alopecia areata.

V is TRBV13 and J is TRBJ2-5; possible D gene TRBD2, 5 bases. V was cut by 8 bases and J by 2 bases, with 21 bases left in between. The CDR3 covers 16 residues. Germline loops: CDR1 PRHDT, CDR2 FYEKMQ (reference sequence). The DNA for the CDR3 is TGTGCCAGCTCCACAAGCCGGGGTGGGTGGCAAGAGACCCAGTACTTC. As protein: CASSTSRGGWQETQYF.

The J gene is TRBJ2-7, the V gene TRBV29-1; maybe TRBD2 (6 bases). This CDR3 comprises 13 residues. CDR1 SQVTM and CDR2 ANQGSEA come from the germline V gene. The germline V and J ends were trimmed by 6 bases and 6 bases, with 18 bases remaining between them. The CDR3 sequence is CSVGAEGTLEQYF. In DNA, the CDR3 is TGCAGCGTGGGAGCGGAGGGAACCCTCGAGCAGTACTTC.